The present T cell receptor (beta chain) was sequenced within a study of cytomegalovirus exposure and HLA in healthy donors. About the research overall: An early data release held 70 million to 90 million unique TCRs from HLA-typed donors. Study conclusions and caveats: Beyond CMV serostatus, there was no information to go on about immune exposure. What was likely a sequencing artifact was a cluster of highly shared sequence variants.

Concerning this clone: Its matching antigen is unknown.

Both 60 Vbeta primers and 13 Jbeta primers went into the PCR. Assay used: immunoSEQ multiplex PCR; TCRdb lists only in-frame clones, some missing. The sample yields about 130,000 clones, roughly 80% seen once. Germline CDR1 SGHTA, CDR2 FQGNSA. This CDR3 comprises 12 residues. V shed 1 base and J 13 bases; nucleotides not matched to a gene: 4. Specimen: PBMCs. The source is a man younger than 35 in good health and CMV-seropositive. This chain links TRBV7-2 with TRBJ2-5, with 9 bases that match TRBD1. The CDR3 region is CASSLEQGARYF. The DNA of the CDR3 is TGTGCCAGCAGCTTAGAACAGGGGGCCAGGTACTTC.